These T cell receptor beta chains were read from a single sample in a study of technical replicates of blood from a handful of donors. Generated by immunoSEQ multiplex PCR, the TCRdb table keeps only in-frame clones and is missing some. Altogether tens of thousands of clones are present, 80% to 95% being singletons, with the ten largest covering 3.5% to 5%. What was sequenced was PBMCs. These receptors were collected from a human donor in good health. Some clones in this sample may be carry-over from other donors' samples. The conserved cysteine and the conserved F or W are not part of the CDR3 here. The order of the fields is CDR3 protein, D gene, V gene. The D gene is left open where the match is weak.

ASSLGIAGGDNEQF TRBD2 TRBV7-7
ASSVAASGTEETQY TRBD2 TRBV9
ATSTGGDTQY TRBD2 TRBV15
ASSQDTPGGSGELF TRBD2 TRBV4-3
ASSPGTEHYEQY TRBD1 TRBV9
ASSSPLGQGAVNTIY TRBD1 TRBV7-6
ASSPDRDTGELF TRBD1 TRBV9
ASGFPDSLTEAF - TRBV12-5
ASSQEYGLAGATDTQY TRBD2 TRBV4-3
ASSVAPGLAKETQY TRBD2 TRBV7-9
SGRLAGDRYNEQF TRBD2 TRBV29-1
ASEDRPYSNQPQH - TRBV19
ASSLARDVDTQY - TRBV5-1
AIRTGLAVPDTQY TRBD2 TRBV10-3
ASSLYGTEKETQY TRBD1 TRBV5-1
SVVLQQDGYT - TRBV29-1
ASSRLAGGLGRNEQF TRBD2 TRBV5-4
ASSLQGAYEQY - TRBV5-4
AISETGNNSPLH - TRBV10-3
ASSQAGGQPYEQY TRBD2 TRBV4-3
ASSFQGERGGYT TRBD1 TRBV2
ASSLAYTGRDYT - TRBV5-1
ASSPGTGGWSEAF TRBD1 TRBV7-2
ASSQPGLATDTQY TRBD2 TRBV5-4
ASTPGTGANYGYT TRBD1 TRBV19
ASSLAALAGALITDTQY TRBD2 TRBV7-8
ASSGEFTEAF - TRBV6-1
ASSRTGRGTEAF TRBD1 TRBV5-4
ASSQVSGGRHEQY TRBD1 TRBV4-1
ASSHEVVEQF - TRBV7-9
ASSLRSGGAGTQY TRBD2 TRBV7-9
ASSLLVSGESDTQY - TRBV7-9
ASSEQQGNYGYT - TRBV6-1
ASSPGLAGYEQY TRBD2 TRBV4-1
AWNGNQETQY - TRBV30
ASSRLAGSQSEQY TRBD2 TRBV5-5
ASSKGREPSTDTQY - TRBV21-1
ASSFADPGQNSPLH - TRBV5-1
ASRGQLNTEAF TRBD1 TRBV2
ASSYYRGGVGTEAF TRBD1 TRBV6-5
ASSLFGQGVETQY TRBD1 TRBV27
ASSPPGLAGGRL TRBD2 TRBV30
ASRRSSYNEQF - TRBV10-1
ASSPPGRKTQY - TRBV10-1
ASSLRGGGMSNQPQH - TRBV5-6
ASSSWDRNYEQY TRBD1 TRBV6-5
ASTAGTSNEKLF - TRBV5-8
ASSYSRDRANTEAF TRBD1 TRBV6-5